The clone carrying this T cell receptor beta chain showed up just a few times. Its antigen is unknown. The data originate from a study of T cells after yellow fever vaccination. Study conclusions and caveats: Contaminants from the bulk population, in the form of abundant clonotypes, could be found in FACS-sorted repertoires.

5'RACE template switching added a universal primer site and UMIs to TCR cDNA. Each CDR3 protein gets one entry after TCRdb re-called the 5' RACE reads with MiXCR. The repertoire includes a few hundred thousand distinct CDR3 sequences, about 19% of them detected once, and over 11% sits in the top ten. Sequencing used PBMCs, obtained 15 days after the yellow fever booster vaccination. This sequence was found in a young man who received the YFV17D yellow fever vaccine.

The CDR3 nucleotides read TGCAGTGCTAGAGTGTCTAGCGGGATTTCCTACGAGCAGTACTTC. Its protein product is CSARVSSGISYEQYF. The V gene is TRBV20-1, the J gene TRBJ2-7; TRBD2 aligns across 9 bases. The germline gives CDR1 DFQATT, CDR2 SNEGSKA (reference sequence). Losses at the gene ends were 1 base for V and 1 base for J; bases not matched to a gene: 5. The CDR3 contains 15 residues.